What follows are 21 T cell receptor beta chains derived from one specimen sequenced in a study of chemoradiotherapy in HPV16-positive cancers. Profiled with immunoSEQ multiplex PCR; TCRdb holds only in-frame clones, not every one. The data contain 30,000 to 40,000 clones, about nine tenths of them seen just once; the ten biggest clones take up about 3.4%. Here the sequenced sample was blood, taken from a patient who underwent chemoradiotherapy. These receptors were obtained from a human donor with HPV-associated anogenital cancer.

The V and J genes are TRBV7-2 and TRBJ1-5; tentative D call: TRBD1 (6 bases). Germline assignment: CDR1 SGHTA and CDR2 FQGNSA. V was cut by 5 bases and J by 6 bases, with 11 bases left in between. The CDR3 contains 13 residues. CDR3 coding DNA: TGTGCCAGCAGCCCTCGGGGGGCTCAGCCCCAGCATTTT. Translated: CASSPRGAQPQHF.

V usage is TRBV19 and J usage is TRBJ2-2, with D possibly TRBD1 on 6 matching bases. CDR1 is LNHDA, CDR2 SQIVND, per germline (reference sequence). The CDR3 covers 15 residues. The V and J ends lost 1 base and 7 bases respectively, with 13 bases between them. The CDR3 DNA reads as TGTGCCAGTAGTATAGCGGCAGGGGCGATCGGGGAGCTGTTTTTT. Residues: CASSIAAGAIGELFF.

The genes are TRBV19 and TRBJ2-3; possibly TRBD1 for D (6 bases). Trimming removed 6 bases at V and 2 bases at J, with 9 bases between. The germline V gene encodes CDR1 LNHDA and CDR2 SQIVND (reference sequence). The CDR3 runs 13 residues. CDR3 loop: CASRNRDTDTQYF. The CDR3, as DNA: TGTGCCAGTAGGAACAGGGACACAGATACGCAGTATTTT.

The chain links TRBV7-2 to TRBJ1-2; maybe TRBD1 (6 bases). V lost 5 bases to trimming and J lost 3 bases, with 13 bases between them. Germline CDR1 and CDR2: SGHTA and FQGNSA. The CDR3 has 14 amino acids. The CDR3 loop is CASSPTGRDYGYTF. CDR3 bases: TGTGCCAGCAGCCCAACAGGGAGGGACTATGGCTACACCTTC. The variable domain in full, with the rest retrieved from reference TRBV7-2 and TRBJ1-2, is GAGVSQSPSNKVTEKGKDVELRCDPISGHTALYWYRQSLGQGLEFLIYFQGNSAPDKSGLPSDRFSAERTGGSVSTLTIQRTQQEDSAVYLCASSPTGRDYGYTFGSGTRLTVV.

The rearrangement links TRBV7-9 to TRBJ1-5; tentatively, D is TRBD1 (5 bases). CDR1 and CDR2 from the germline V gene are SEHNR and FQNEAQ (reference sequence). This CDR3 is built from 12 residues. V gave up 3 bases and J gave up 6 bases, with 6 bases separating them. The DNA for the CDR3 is TGTGCCAGCAGCTTGGGGGGTCAGCCCCAGCATTTT. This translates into CASSLGGQPQHF.

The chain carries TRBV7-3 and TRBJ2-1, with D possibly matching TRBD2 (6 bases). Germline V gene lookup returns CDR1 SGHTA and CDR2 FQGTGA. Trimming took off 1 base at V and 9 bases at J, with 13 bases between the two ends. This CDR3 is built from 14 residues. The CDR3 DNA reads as TGTGCCAGCAGCTTAAAACCCACCGGGGGTGAGCAGTTCTTC. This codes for CASSLKPTGGEQFF.

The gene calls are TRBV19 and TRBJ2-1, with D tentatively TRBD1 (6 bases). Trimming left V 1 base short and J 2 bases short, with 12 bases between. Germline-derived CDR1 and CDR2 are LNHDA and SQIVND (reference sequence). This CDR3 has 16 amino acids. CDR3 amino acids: CASSIVGTNTYNEQFF. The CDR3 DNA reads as TGTGCCAGTAGTATAGTTGGGACAAACACCTACAATGAGCAGTTCTTC. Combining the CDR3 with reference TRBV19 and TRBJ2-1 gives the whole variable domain DGGITQSPKYLFRKEGQNVTLSCEQNLNHDAMYWYRQDPGQGLRLIYYSQIVNDFQKGDIAEGYSVSREKKESFPLTVTSAQKNPTAFYLCASSIVGTNTYNEQFFGPGTRLTVL.

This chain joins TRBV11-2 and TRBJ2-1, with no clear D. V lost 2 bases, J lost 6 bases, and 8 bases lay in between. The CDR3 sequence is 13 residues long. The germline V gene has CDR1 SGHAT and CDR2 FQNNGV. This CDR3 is CASSLRRGNEQFF. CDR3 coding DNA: TGTGCCAGCAGCTTAAGGAGAGGCAATGAGCAGTTCTTC.

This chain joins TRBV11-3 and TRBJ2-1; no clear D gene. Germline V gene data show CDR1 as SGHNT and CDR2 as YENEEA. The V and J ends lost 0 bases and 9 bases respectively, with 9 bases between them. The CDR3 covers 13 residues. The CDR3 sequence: CASSLDPATEQFF. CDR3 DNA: TGTGCCAGCAGCTTAGATCCTGCCACTGAGCAGTTCTTC.

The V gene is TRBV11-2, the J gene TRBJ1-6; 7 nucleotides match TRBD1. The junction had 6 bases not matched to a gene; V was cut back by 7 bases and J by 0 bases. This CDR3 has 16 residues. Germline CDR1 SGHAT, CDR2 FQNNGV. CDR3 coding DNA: TGTGCCAGCACTCACAGGGGAAGCTCCTATAATTCACCCCTCCACTTT. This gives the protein CASTHRGSSYNSPLHF.

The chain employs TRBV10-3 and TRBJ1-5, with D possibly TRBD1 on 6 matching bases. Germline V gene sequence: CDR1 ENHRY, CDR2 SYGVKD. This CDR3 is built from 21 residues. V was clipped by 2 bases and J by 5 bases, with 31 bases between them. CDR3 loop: CAISEAAAGTRGGVFDQPQHF. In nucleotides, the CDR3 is TGTGCCATCAGTGAGGCTGCGGCCGGGACACGGGGCGGAGTATTTGATCAGCCCCAGCATTTT.

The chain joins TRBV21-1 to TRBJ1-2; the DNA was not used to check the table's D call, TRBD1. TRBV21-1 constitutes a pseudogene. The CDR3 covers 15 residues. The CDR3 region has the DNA TGTGCCAGCAGCAAAAGAGAGACAGGGGGCGATGGCTACACCTTC. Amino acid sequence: CASSKRETGGDGYTF.

CDR3 amino acids: CASSLRGGDTQYF. CDR3 nucleotide sequence: TGCGCCAGCAGCTTGCGCGGTGGGGATACGCAGTATTTT. The V gene is TRBV5-1, the J gene TRBJ2-3; no clear D gene. The germline V and J ends were trimmed by 1 base and 6 bases, with 9 bases remaining between them. In germline, CDR1 is SGHRS, CDR2 YFSETQ. This CDR3 is built from 13 residues.

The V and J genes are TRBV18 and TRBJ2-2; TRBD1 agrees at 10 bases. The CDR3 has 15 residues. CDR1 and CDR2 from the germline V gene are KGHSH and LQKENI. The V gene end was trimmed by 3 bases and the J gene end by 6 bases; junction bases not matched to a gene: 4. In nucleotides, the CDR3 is TGTGCCAGCTCACCGCCAGGACAGGGGGCCGGGGAGCTGTTTTTT. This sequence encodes CASSPPGQGAGELFF.

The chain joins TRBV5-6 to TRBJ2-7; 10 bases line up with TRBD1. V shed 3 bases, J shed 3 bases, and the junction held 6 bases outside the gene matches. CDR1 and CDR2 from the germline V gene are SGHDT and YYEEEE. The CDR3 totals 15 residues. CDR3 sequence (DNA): TGTGCCAGCAGCTCTACGGGACAGGGGCACTACGAGCAGTACTTC. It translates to CASSSTGQGHYEQYF. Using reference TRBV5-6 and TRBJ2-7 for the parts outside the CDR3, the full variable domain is DAGVTQSPTHLIKTRGQQVTLRCSPKSGHDTVSWYQQALGQGPQFIFQYYEEEERQRGNFPDRFSGHQFPNYSSELNVNALLLGDSALYLCASSSTGQGHYEQYFGPGTRLTVT.

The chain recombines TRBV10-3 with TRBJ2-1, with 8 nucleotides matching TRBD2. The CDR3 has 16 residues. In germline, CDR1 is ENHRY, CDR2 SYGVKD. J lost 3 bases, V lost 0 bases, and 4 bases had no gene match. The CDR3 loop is CAISESGTRIYNEQFF. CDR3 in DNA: TGTGCCATCAGTGAGTCCGGGACTAGAATCTACAATGAGCAGTTCTTC.

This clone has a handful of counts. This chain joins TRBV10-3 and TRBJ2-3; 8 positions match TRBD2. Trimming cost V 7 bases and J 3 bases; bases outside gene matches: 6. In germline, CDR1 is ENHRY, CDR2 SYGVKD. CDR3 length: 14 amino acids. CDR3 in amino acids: CAIKETSETDTQYF. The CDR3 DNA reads TGTGCCATCAAAGAGACTAGCGAGACAGATACGCAGTATTTT.

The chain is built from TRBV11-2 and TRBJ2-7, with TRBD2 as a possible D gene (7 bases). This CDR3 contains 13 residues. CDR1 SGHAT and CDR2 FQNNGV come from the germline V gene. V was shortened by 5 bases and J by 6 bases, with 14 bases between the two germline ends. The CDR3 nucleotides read TGTGCCAGCAGCCCAGGGGTAGCGGGCGAGCAGTACTTC. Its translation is CASSPGVAGEQYF. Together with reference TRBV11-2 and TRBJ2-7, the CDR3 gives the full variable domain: EAGVAQSPRYKIIEKRQSVAFWCNPISGHATLYWYQQILGQGPKLLIQFQNNGVVDDSQLPKDRFSAERLKGVDSTLKIQPAKLEDSAVYLCASSPGVAGEQYFGPGTRLTVT.

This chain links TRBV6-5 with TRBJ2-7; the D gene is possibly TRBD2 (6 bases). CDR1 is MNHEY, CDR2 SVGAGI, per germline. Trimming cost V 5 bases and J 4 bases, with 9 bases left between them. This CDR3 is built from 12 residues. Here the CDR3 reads CASSGLIYEQYF. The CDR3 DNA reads TGTGCCAGCAGTGGACTAATATACGAGCAGTACTTC.

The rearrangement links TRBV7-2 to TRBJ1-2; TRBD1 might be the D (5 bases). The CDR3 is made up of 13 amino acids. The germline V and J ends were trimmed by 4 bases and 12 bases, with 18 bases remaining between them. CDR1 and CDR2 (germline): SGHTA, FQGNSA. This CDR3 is CASSSPRDGLNTF. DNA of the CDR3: TGTGCCAGCAGCTCGCCCCGGGACGGCCTTAACACCTTC.

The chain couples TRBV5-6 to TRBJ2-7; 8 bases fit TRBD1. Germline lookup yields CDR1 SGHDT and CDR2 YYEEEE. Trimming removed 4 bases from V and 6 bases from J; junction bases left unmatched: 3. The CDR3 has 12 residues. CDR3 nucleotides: TGTGCCAGCAGCAGGGACAGGTTCGAGCAGTACTTC. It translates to CASSRDRFEQYF.